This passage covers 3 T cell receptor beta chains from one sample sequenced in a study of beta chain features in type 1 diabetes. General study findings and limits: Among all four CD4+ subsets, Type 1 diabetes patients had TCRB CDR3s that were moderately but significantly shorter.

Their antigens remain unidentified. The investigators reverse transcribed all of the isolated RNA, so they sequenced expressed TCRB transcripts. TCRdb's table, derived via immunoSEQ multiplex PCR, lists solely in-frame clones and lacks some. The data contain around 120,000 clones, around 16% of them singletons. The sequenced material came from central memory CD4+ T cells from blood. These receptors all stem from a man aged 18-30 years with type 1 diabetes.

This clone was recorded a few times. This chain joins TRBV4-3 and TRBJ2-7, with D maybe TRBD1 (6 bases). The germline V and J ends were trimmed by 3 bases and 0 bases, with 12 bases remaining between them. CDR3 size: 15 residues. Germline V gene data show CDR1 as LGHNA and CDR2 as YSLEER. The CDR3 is CASSHTGTYSYEQYF. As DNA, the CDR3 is TGCGCCAGCAGCCACACCGGGACATACTCCTACGAGCAGTACTTC.

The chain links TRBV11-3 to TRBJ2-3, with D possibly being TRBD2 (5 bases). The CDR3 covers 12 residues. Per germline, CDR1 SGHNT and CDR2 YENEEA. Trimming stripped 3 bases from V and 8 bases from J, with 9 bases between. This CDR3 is CASSLSSGTQYF. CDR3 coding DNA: TGTGCCAGCAGCTTGAGCAGCGGTACGCAGTATTTT. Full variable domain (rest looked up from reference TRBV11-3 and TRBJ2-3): EAGVVQSPRYKIIEKKQPVAFWCNPISGHNTLYWYLQNLGQGPELLIRYENEEAVDDSQLPKDRFSAERLKGVDSTLKIQPAELGDSAVYLCASSLSSGTQYFGPGTRLTVL.

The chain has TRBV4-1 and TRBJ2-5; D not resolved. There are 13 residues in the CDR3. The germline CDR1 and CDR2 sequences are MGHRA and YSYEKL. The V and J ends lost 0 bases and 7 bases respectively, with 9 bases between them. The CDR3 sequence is CASSQDPAGTQYF. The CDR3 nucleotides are TGCGCCAGCAGCCAAGATCCTGCCGGGACCCAGTACTTC.